These T cell receptor beta chains were read from a single sample in a study of T cell responses to AZD1222 COVID-19 vaccine. Repertoires were generated with immunoSEQ multiplex PCR, while TCRdb's copy carries only in-frame clones and drops some. The sample lists 100,000 to 150,000 clones, about 82% occurring once. Specimen: peripheral blood, collected on day 0 of AZD1222 vaccination. These receptors all come from an adult in good health. CDR3s include the opening cysteine and the closing phenylalanine or tryptophan. The order of the fields is clone size, J gene, D gene, V gene, CDR3 DNA, CDR3 protein. D genes are given only for firm matches. Clone size appears in some rows only: once, few, many, or a class for an expanded clone.

.	TRBJ1-5	.	TRBV5-5	TGTGCCAGCAGCTTTGACGGGGGAGGCAATCAGCCCCAGCATTTT	CASSFDGGGNQPQHF
.	TRBJ2-1	TRBD2	TRBV12-5	TGTGCTAGTGGTTTCGACCGGGGGGATGAGCAGTTCTTC	CASGFDRGDEQFF
.	TRBJ2-7	.	TRBV7-2	TGTGCCAGCAGCCGTGGACAAGAGTCCTACGAGCAGTACTTC	CASSRGQESYEQYF
.	TRBJ1-5	.	TRBV6-1	TGTGCCAGCAGTGAAAAACAGGGTCAGCCCCAGCATTTT	CASSEKQGQPQHF
.	TRBJ2-1	TRBD2	TRBV4-1	TGCGCCAGCAGCCCCCGCCCGACTAGCGGTTCGGATGAGCAGTTCTTC	CASSPRPTSGSDEQFF
once	TRBJ2-3	.	TRBV7-9	TGTGCCAGCAGCTTGGCAGCCACAGATACGCAGTATTTT	CASSLAATDTQYF
.	TRBJ1-1	.	TRBV5-1	TGCGCCAGCAGCTCGGCCACTGAAGCTTTCTTT	CASSSATEAFF
.	TRBJ2-2	TRBD2	TRBV28	TGTGCCAGCAGCTTCCCGGGACTAGCGCTTTACACCGGGGAGCTGTTTTTT	CASSFPGLALYTGELFF
once	TRBJ1-2	.	TRBV27	TGTGCCAGCAGCAACCTCGGGACGAACTATGGCTACACCTTC	CASSNLGTNYGYTF
.	TRBJ2-7	.	TRBV2	TGTGCCAGCAGAGGACAGTCCGAGCAGTACTTC	CASRGQSEQYF
.	TRBJ1-1	.	TRBV7-9	TGTGCCAGCAGCCAAGGGACGGCCCCGATAGGAGCTTTCTTT	CASSQGTAPIGAFF
.	TRBJ1-5	.	TRBV18	TGTGCCAGCTCACCAAGAAGGGATTCGGAGCCCCAGCATTTT	CASSPRRDSEPQHF
.	TRBJ1-3	.	TRBV18	TGTGCCAGCTCATCCGGACAGTACTCTGGAAACACCATATATTTT	CASSSGQYSGNTIYF
.	TRBJ1-5	.	TRBV24-1	TGTGCCACCAGCGGAGAACAGGGAGGAGGCAATCAGCCCCAGCATTTT	CATSGEQGGGNQPQHF
.	TRBJ1-5	TRBD1	TRBV9	TGTGCCAGCAGCGACGGCCGGGACAGGGGTCATCAGCCCCAGCATTTT	CASSDGRDRGHQPQHF
.	TRBJ1-5	.	TRBV19	TGTGCCAGTAGTATCACAGTGCAGGGCGATCAGCCCCAGCATTTT	CASSITVQGDQPQHF
once	TRBJ1-2	.	TRBV11-2	TGTGCCAGCAGCTTAGTCCGGGCTCCCATTAACTATGGCTACACCTTC	CASSLVRAPINYGYTF
.	TRBJ1-4	.	TRBV5-4	TGTGCCAGCAGCTTGGCAGGCCTAGGGGACCCCAATGAAAAACTGTTTTTT	CASSLAGLGDPNEKLFF
.	TRBJ2-3	.	TRBV10-3	TGTGCCATCAGTGTTTATCCGTGGACAGAAATTCGTGCTACGCAGTATTTT	CAISVYPWTEIRATQYF
.	TRBJ1-1	.	TRBV6-2/TRBV6-3	TGTGCCAGCAGTTATTTGAATTACCCAAATTCGGGGGGCTGGGAGTGGGAGCGGGCTTTCTTT	CASSYLNYPNSGGWEWERAFF
.	TRBJ1-5	.	TRBV4-3	TGCGCCAGCAGCCGCGGGAGGTATCAGCCCCAGCATTTT	CASSRGRYQPQHF
.	TRBJ2-7	TRBD1	TRBV5-8	TGTGCCAGCAGCTTAGGACAGGTTTACTCCTACGAGCAGTACTTC	CASSLGQVYSYEQYF
.	TRBJ2-3	.	TRBV10-3	TGTGCCATCAGTGATGGCAGGGGTCCCACAGATACGCAGTATTTT	CAISDGRGPTDTQYF
once	TRBJ2-2	.	TRBV6-5	TGTGCCAGCACCTTGCGGACTCCTAACACCGGGGAGCTGTTTTTT	CASTLRTPNTGELFF
few	TRBJ2-7	.	TRBV6-5	TGTGCCGGCAGGGGTGTTGACGAGCAGTACTTC	CAGRGVDEQYF
.	TRBJ1-1	.	TRBV19	TGTGCCAGTACCCTACCCGGGGGGGCGGCCGAAGCTTTCTTT	CASTLPGGAAEAFF
.	TRBJ2-1	TRBD1	TRBV11-2	TGTGCCAGCAGGACGGGACAGTACAATGAGCAGTTCTTC	CASRTGQYNEQFF
.	TRBJ1-6	.	TRBV11-2	TGTGCCAGCAGCTCCAATTGGGGCGGGATTACGAATTCACCCCTCCACTTT	CASSSNWGGITNSPLHF
.	TRBJ1-5	.	TRBV24-1	TGTGCCACCAGTGACCGCAAGGGACACCGGCGAACCAATCAGCCCCAGCATTTT	CATSDRKGHRRTNQPQHF
once	TRBJ2-3	TRBD1	TRBV4-2	TGTGCCAGCAGCCCCCGGGACAGGGACACAGATACGCAGTATTTT	CASSPRDRDTDTQYF
many	TRBJ2-1	TRBD2	TRBV4-2	TGTGCCAGCAGCCAAGATTTCGCGGGAGGGTTCAATGAGCAGTTCTTC	CASSQDFAGGFNEQFF
.	TRBJ2-1	.	TRBV7-6	TGTGCCAGCAGCCGTAGAGGGACTTCGAGCTCCTACAATGAGCAGTTCTTC	CASSRRGTSSSYNEQFF
.	TRBJ1-4	TRBD1	TRBV7-9	TGTGCCAGCAGCCGGGCGGGGACAGGGTTTGAAAAACTGTTTTTT	CASSRAGTGFEKLFF
.	TRBJ1-3	.	TRBV2	TGTGCCAGCAGTGATCATGAGGGATGGTCCGGAAACACCATATATTTT	CASSDHEGWSGNTIYF
.	TRBJ1-1	TRBD1	TRBV9	TGTGCCAGCAGCGCCCCACAGGGGGCGAACACTGAAGCTTTCTTT	CASSAPQGANTEAFF
.	TRBJ2-2	TRBD1	TRBV7-9	TGTGCCAGCAGCCGAAATCGGGACAGGAACACCGGGGAGCTGTTTTTT	CASSRNRDRNTGELFF
.	TRBJ1-2	TRBD1	TRBV7-2	TGTGCCAGCAGCTTATACGGGACAGGGATAATAAGTGGCTACACCTTC	CASSLYGTGIISGYTF
.	TRBJ1-4	.	TRBV7-6	TGTGCCAGCAGCTTTGCAGAGAATGAAAAACTGTTTTTT	CASSFAENEKLFF
.	TRBJ1-1	.	TRBV18	TGTGCCAGCTCACCTCCGGCGAAGTATTACACTGAAGCTTTCTTT	CASSPPAKYYTEAFF
.	TRBJ1-5	.	TRBV6-5	TGTGCCAGCAGCCGCCTGGGGGACAATCAGCCCCAGCATTTT	CASSRLGDNQPQHF
.	TRBJ1-1	.	TRBV5-1	TGCGCCAGCAGCATAGGAACAGTGAACACTGAAGCTTTCTTT	CASSIGTVNTEAFF
.	TRBJ1-2	.	TRBV23-1	TGCGCCAGCAGTCAATCCGCCGGAGACAGTTCTAACTATGGCTACACCTTC	CASSQSAGDSSNYGYTF
few	TRBJ1-2	.	TRBV27	TGTGCCAGCAGTTTTGCCCCGAATGGCGGGGCCTATGGCTACACCTTC	CASSFAPNGGAYGYTF
.	TRBJ2-7	.	TRBV18	TGTGCCAGCGGGAGGGGACAACCGCACTACGAGCAGTACTTC	CASGRGQPHYEQYF
.	TRBJ2-7	TRBD1	TRBV7-9	TGTGCCAGCAGCGGGAAACGGGACAGGGCACCTGTAGAGCAGTACTTC	CASSGKRDRAPVEQYF
.	TRBJ2-1	.	TRBV3-1/TRBV3-2	TGTGCCAGCAGCCAATCGCCTGGGGGGCGCGGCAATGAGCAGTTCTTC	CASSQSPGGRGNEQFF
.	TRBJ2-5	.	TRBV5-1	TGCGCCAGCAGGTCGGGTCCAGAGACCCAGTACTTC	CASRSGPETQYF
.	TRBJ2-3	TRBD2	TRBV4-3	TGCGCCAGCAGCCAAGGGTTTTCAACGGGGGGAGGGGATACGCAGTATTTT	CASSQGFSTGGGDTQYF
.	TRBJ1-2	.	TRBV5-1	TGCGCCAGCAGCTTGGGGGACAAGATTAACTATGGCTACACCTTC	CASSLGDKINYGYTF
.	TRBJ2-7	TRBD1	TRBV3-1/TRBV3-2	TGTGCCAGCAGCCGAGGGACAGGGGGACACGAGCAGTACTTC	CASSRGTGGHEQYF
.	TRBJ1-5	.	TRBV27	TGTGCCAGCAGTTACCGGCATAGCAATCAGCCCCAGCATTTT	CASSYRHSNQPQHF
.	TRBJ2-7	.	TRBV5-1	TGCGCCAGCAGCTTGGTCGACGTCAGGGTCAACGAGCAGTACTTC	CASSLVDVRVNEQYF
.	TRBJ1-6	.	TRBV9	TGTGCCAGCAGCGGACGGACGGACGGTGGATCACCCCTCCACTTT	CASSGRTDGGSPLHF
.	TRBJ1-5	.	TRBV18	TGTGCCAGCTCACCAGGAGTTAGCAATCAGCCCCAGCATTTT	CASSPGVSNQPQHF
.	TRBJ1-1	.	TRBV5-1	TGCGCCAGCAGCCCAGGGACTCACTTAGAAGCTTTCTTT	CASSPGTHLEAFF